This TCR beta chain came from a study of T cell repertoires in ileal Crohn's disease. Background on the study: Biopsies of inflamed ileum from the surgical specimen form M0 samples.

Time point: inflamed ileum from the surgical specimen. The germline gives CDR1 SGHDT, CDR2 YYEEEE. V was cut by 2 bases and J by 5 bases, with 19 bases left in between. This CDR3 is 16 amino acids long. Sequenced by immunoSEQ multiplex PCR; TCRdb stores in-frame clones only, minus some. Of 13,000 to 15,000 clones listed, less than 85% are singletons. Material: ileal tissue. This clonotype originated in an adult with Crohn's disease. The chain has TRBV5-6 and TRBJ1-2; a possible D gene is TRBD1 (6 bases). CDR3 DNA sequence: TGTGCCAGCAGCTTCCTGGGCAGGCACACAGGGTATGGCTACACCTTC. Translation gives CASSFLGRHTGYGYTF.